This TCR beta chain was captured in a study of blood T cell repertoires in COVID-19. Turning to the study itself: Researchers got acute and convalescent COVID-19 samples from the United States, Italy and Spain. The analysed material was cDNA or gDNA that came from T cells, B-cell-depleted T cells, or PBMCs.

In the study's own analysis: Estimated nucleated cell counts came from reference gene primer amplification. This table comes from immunoSEQ multiplex PCR, and its TCRdb copy is limited to in-frame clones, with some not included. The DNA gave D and trimming, while V, J and clone size come from that table. The data hold tens of thousands of clones, with around nine tenths observed a single time. There are 16 residues in the CDR3. V dropped 0 bases and J dropped 3 bases, with 14 bases sitting between them. Germline V lookup: CDR1 MGHRA, CDR2 YSYEKL. Sequenced: peripheral blood. The TCR was taken from a man between 60 and 70 years old with active or convalescent COVID-19. The V and J genes are TRBV4-1 and TRBJ1-1; D unresolved. CDR3 sequence reads: CASSQDETRPYTEAFF. CDR3 DNA: TGCGCCAGCAGCCAAGATGAGACTCGTCCCTACACTGAAGCTTTCTTT.